This T cell receptor beta chain was recovered during a study of blood T cell repertoires in COVID-19 (dated by TCRdb to 2019 to 2021). Notes on the research overall: Collaborator samples came from the United States, Italy and Spain and covered acute and convalescent phases of COVID-19. Samples came from the ongoing ImmuneRACE study (first 160 participants) plus 1,254 subjects from 6 global collaborators. The repertoires were made available in a free public database intended to serve as a resource for research on the immune response to SARS-CoV-2. The prospective study material was composed of cDNA or gDNA derived from T cells, B-cell-depleted T cells, or PBMCs. Where available, HLA class I and class II types were obtained from metadata supplied by the sample provider rather than from assay-based typing. Subjects who had been exposed to COVID-19, were actively infected with it, or had recovered from it provided the deeply sampled blood TCRbeta repertoires that made up the dataset. A de-identified subject ID, COVID-19 status, age in years and sex were almost always included in the sample metadata. The investigation overall reported the following: The amount of clinical and demographic metadata varied by source and participant and was provided uncurated.

In the prospective study, participants were about 18 to 89 years old, resided in about two dozen geographic areas of the United States, and were enrolled through a virtual design. Cohort assignment in the prospective study relied on participant-reported clinical history from a screening survey and a study questionnaire. In the prospective study, mobile phlebotomists collected whole blood, serum and a nasopharyngeal or oropharyngeal swab from each participant. Participants in the prospective study had the option to provide additional blood draws and questionnaires over a 2-month period. Before DNA extraction, blood samples from the prospective study were shipped at room temperature or frozen. A note on this clone: Its antigen is not yet known. No per-base quality is available; no much larger clone lies one base away.

The immunoSEQ Assay, a bias-controlled multiplex PCR, was used to amplify TCRbeta CDR3 regions from genomic DNA. As for how the authors treated the data: The number of nucleated cells in each sample was estimated from the amplification of reference gene primers within the assay. To quantify the absolute abundance of each unique TCRbeta CDR3 rearrangement, sequence reads were collapsed and filtered. For each sample, productive Simpson clonality was calculated by taking the square root of Simpson's diversity index across productive rearrangements. Not all clones reach the TCRdb copy of this immuneACCESS table, which keeps in-frame sequences only. Checked studies attribute under half of the gap to unresolved V genes and leave the rest unexplained. V, J and clone size are those of that table, while D and trimming were read from the DNA. For this sample there are 350,000 to 400,000 clones; around nine tenths appear just once. Of the sample, about 0.89% is held by the ten largest clones.

The germline V gene specifies LGHNA as CDR1 and YSLEER as CDR2. V is trimmed back by 6 bases and J by 2 bases, and the junction contains 7 bases that no gene match accounts for. Its CDR3 holds 16 amino acids, cysteine through phenylalanine. The read is trimmed to its CDR3 DNA, 48 bases read in frame from base 1. The receptor chain draws on TRBV4-3 and TRBJ2-5; TRBD2 matches 12 bases in the middle. The source of this sequence is a woman aged 25-40 years with acute COVID-19. Sequencing was done on a sample of PBMCs or T cells enriched from blood (not recorded which). The DNA reads TGCGCCAGCAGTCTTGGGCTAGCGGGAGGGCAAGAGACCCAGTACTTC. Its translation reads: CASSLGLAGGQETQYF.